Included here is one TCR beta chain sequence, with context. CDR1 is SGHTA and CDR2 is FQGNSA in the germline V gene. The CDR3 sequence is 15 residues long. V lost 2 bases and J 0 bases, leaving 9 bases between the germline ends. These data belong to a study of blood T cell repertoires in COVID-19. Background on the study: Sources were T cells, B-cell-depleted T cells, or PBMCs; the material itself was cDNA or gDNA.

Produced via immunoSEQ multiplex PCR; TCRdb's table is partial and in-frame only. The table lists around 46,000 clones, 86% of them singletons. J is TRBJ2-3 and V is TRBV7-2; D remains unclear. Sequenced input: PBMCs or T cells enriched from blood (not recorded which). This receptor was identified in a woman aged 45-59 years who had recovered from COVID-19. CDR3 DNA: TGTGCCAGCAGCTTAACCTCCACTAGCACAGATACGCAGTATTTT. Protein sequence: CASSLTSTSTDTQYF.